This T cell receptor (beta chain) appears in the sequencing data of a study of long-term antiretroviral therapy in people with HIV. Study context: Collection of the earliest samples took place about a decade ahead of the 2015 immediate-ART recommendation.

Deletions cut 5 bases from V and 2 bases from J, with 15 bases between. The CDR3 totals 15 residues. Germline CDR1 reads SGHTA; CDR2 reads FQGNSA. Note on this clone: The antigen remains undetermined.

Survey level was the resolution at which the v3.0 immunoSEQ assay ran. Sequencing was designed to cover roughly 40,000-55,000 T-cell genomes in each sample. Method: immunoSEQ multiplex PCR; TCRdb's copy keeps in-frame clones and lacks some. The sample holds about 10,000 clones, about 81% seen once. Study-level points and caveats: Spans of CDR3 length were tighter for HIV repertoires than for controls.

The sequence was obtained from a man in his forties with HIV. The rearrangement links TRBV7-2 to TRBJ2-5; D uncertain. Sequencing was performed on unsorted PBMCs, taken 0.7 years after starting antiretroviral therapy. CDR3 protein: CASSPVHSRQETQYF. The CDR3 DNA reads TGTGCCAGCAGCCCTGTCCACTCTAGACAAGAGACCCAGTACTTC.